This T cell receptor beta chain was captured by sequencing in a study of identical twins (dated by TCRdb to 2016 to 2018). About the investigation overall: To test whether fetal clonotypes persist, the study used deep sequencing on TCR alpha and beta repertoires from monozygotic twins, unrelated adults of various ages, and cord blood. To rule out contamination, replicate twin experiments were performed at different times with different library preparation protocols. Overall results and qualifications from the work: Zero-insertion analyses could be partly confounded by invariant T cells such as MAIT and iNKT, although diverse VJ usage argued against such confounding for most clonotypes. In monozygotic twins, out-of-frame TCR alpha sharing was systematically underestimated by recombination models, although the models agreed with sharing between unrelated individuals. Because the same donors could not be followed over many years, conclusions were based on cross-sectional statistical analysis. Compared with coincidental sharing between unrelated individuals, out-of-frame TCR alpha sequences shared between twins had an excess of sequences with low generation probability. Fewer insertions were carried by abundant cord blood beta clonotypes; a weaker similar trend was observed in young adult naive repertoires, while no such trend was observed in memory repertoires. In beta out-of-frame sequences, excess twin sharing was weaker, because having fewer shared sequences lowered the signal-to-noise ratio.

The library was prepared using 5' RACE. Sequencing relied on an Illumina HiSeq 2000. A universal primer binding site was added through template switching, and the final cDNA carried a unique molecular identifier so that TCR cDNA molecules could be counted accurately. Specific primers in the conserved constant-segment region were used to synthesize first-strand cDNA for the TCR alpha and beta chains. To control for contamination, every cDNA library was double barcoded, receiving both a SMART-Mk sample barcode and Illumina barcodes. TruSeq adapter sequences along with Illumina sample barcodes were introduced in two successive PCR steps. TCR alpha and beta cDNA libraries were sequenced on the Illumina HiSeq platform with custom primers. For the original study's pipeline: Raw reads were processed with MiGEC to extract unique molecular identifiers, and MiXCR was used to determine CDR3 positions. Recombination models were inferred per individual with the repgenHMM and IGoR tools using an EM algorithm. The tcR package in R was used for shared clonotype analysis, with sharing normalized by the product of cloneset sizes. To study raw recombination without the effects of thymic and clonal selection, out-of-frame nonproductive sequences were analyzed. Clones were called with MiXCR by TCRdb after fastp trimmed the public reads at Q25, and only in-frame beta chains were retained. Each record represents a unique CDR3 protein, reported with the most common genes and DNA among its rows. The V and J calls come from TCRdb's annotation, not from the publication. Within this sample are approximately 230,000 distinct CDR3 sequences, with about an eighth of them counted one time only. Around 9.5% of the sample rests with the top ten.

Points on this clonotype: Its specific antigen is unknown. One base away there is no much larger clone; base qualities are not given.

Every donor was a healthy Caucasian. Miltenyi CD45RO+ enrichment and human naive T-cell isolation kits were used to isolate memory (CD45RO+) and naive T cells from PBMC. This clonotype was sampled from a woman between 18 and 30 years old in good health. Sequences were obtained from memory (CD45RO+) T cells sorted from blood. The cell subset or site tag for this specimen amounts to: CD45RO+ enriched T cells.

The CDR3 protein: CAWSHGTWTGKGYTF. The nucleotide sequence reads as follows: TGTGCCTGGAGTCATGGAACCTGGACAGGGAAAGGCTACACCTTC. The chain is encoded by TRBV30 joined to TRBJ1-2; 8 junctional bases match TRBD1. V and J are trimmed by 2 bases and 8 bases, and the gene matches miss 13 bases of the junction. Its CDR3 holds 15 amino acids, cysteine through phenylalanine. The kept DNA is CDR3 alone, 45 bases in frame from the first base. From a lookup of the germline V gene (reference sequence), CDR1 and CDR2 are GTSNPN and SVGIG.